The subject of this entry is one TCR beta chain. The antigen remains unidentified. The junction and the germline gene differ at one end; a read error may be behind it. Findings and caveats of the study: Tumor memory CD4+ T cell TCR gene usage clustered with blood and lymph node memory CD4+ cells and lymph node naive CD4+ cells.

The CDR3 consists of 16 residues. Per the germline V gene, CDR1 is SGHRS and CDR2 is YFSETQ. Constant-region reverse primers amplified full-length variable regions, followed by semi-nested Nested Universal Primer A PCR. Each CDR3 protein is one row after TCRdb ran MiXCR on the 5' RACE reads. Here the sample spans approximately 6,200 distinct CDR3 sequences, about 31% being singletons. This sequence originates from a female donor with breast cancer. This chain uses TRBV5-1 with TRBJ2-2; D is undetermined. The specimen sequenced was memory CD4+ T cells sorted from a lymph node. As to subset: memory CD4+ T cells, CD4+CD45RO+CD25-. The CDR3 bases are TGCACCAGCAGCTTAACCGGACGGACCAACACCGGGGAGCTGTTTTTT. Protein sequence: CTSSLTGRTNTGELFF.